The 9 T cell receptor beta chains presented below share a single source sample, sequenced in a study of shared clonotypes between healthy human individuals. Profiling relied on immunoSEQ multiplex PCR, and the TCRdb table lists in-frame clones only, not all of them. The sample lists 75,000 to 100,000 clones; around 47% were seen once. The sequencing input was PBMCs. These receptors all stem from a middle-aged woman in good health. Some clones in this sample may be carry-over from other donors' samples.

This clone was counted at least ten times. Within the sample, other DNA sequences also encode this same CDR3. The rearrangement links TRBV12-5 to TRBJ2-2; TRBD2 agrees at 12 bases. CDR3 length equals 18 residues. Germline CDR1 LGHNT, CDR2 FRNRAP. The J segment lost 4 bases and the V segment lost 5 bases, leaving 11 bases of the junction unmatched. The CDR3 loop reads CASGPRLAGALGTGELFF. DNA of the CDR3: TGTGCTAGTGGTCCTCGACTAGCGGGAGCATTGGGCACCGGGGAGCTGTTTTTT.

The rearrangement uses TRBV4-1 and TRBJ1-2; possible D gene TRBD1, 6 bases. CDR1 and CDR2 from the germline V gene are MGHRA and YSYEKL. V was cut by 4 bases and J by 7 bases, with 16 bases left in between. The CDR3 contains 14 residues. The CDR3 DNA reads as TGCGCCAGCAGCCGGGAGCCACAGGGTTTTGGCTACACCTTC. Its protein is CASSREPQGFGYTF.

This clone was detected many times. The rearrangement links TRBV28 to TRBJ2-5; 12 nucleotides agree with TRBD1. Looked up from germline, CDR1 is MDHEN and CDR2 is SYDVKM. The V and J ends lost 1 base and 5 bases, in that order; junction bases with no gene match: 5. The CDR3 has 16 amino acids. The CDR3 reads CASSLFGTGGLETQYF. CDR3 coding DNA: TGTGCCAGCAGTTTATTTGGGACAGGGGGCTTGGAGACCCAGTACTTC.

The chain uses TRBV29-1 and TRBJ1-2, with 7 nucleotides matching TRBD1. From germline, CDR1 is SQVTM and CDR2 ANQGSEA. The CDR3 covers 12 residues. V shed 8 bases and J 4 bases; nucleotides not matched to a gene: 7. CDR3 bases: TGCAGCACCCAGGGGGACAGCTATGGCTACACCTTC. It is translated as CSTQGDSYGYTF.

The chain links TRBV27 to TRBJ2-3; TRBD2 aligns across 12 bases. CDR3 length equals 16 residues. The V and J ends lost 2 bases and 3 bases, in that order; junction bases with no gene match: 3. Looked up from germline, CDR1 is MNHEY and CDR2 is SMNVEV (reference sequence). The CDR3 DNA is TGTGCCAGCAGTTTACTAGCGGGAGGGTTAACAGATACGCAGTATTTT. Residues: CASSLLAGGLTDTQYF.

The chain is built from TRBV6-7 and TRBJ2-4; no definite D call. TRBV6-7 counts as an open reading frame of uncertain function. The CDR3 is 14 amino acids. V was pared by 4 bases and J by 1 base, with 8 bases between. The CDR3 region is CASSFYGAKNIQYF. CDR3 nucleotide sequence: TGTGCCAGCAGTTTCTATGGGGCCAAAAACATTCAGTACTTC.

Remarks on this clone: The junction shows a germline mismatch at one end, possibly a read error. The chain links TRBV5-4 to TRBJ1-1, with TRBD1 matching over 8 bases. Germline-derived CDR1 and CDR2 are SGHNT and YYREEE (reference sequence). CDR3 size: 13 residues. CDR3 sequence: CARSLGGDREAFF. The CDR3 DNA reads TGTGCCAGAAGCTTGGGGGGGGACAGGGAAGCTTTCTTT. The variable domain in full, completed from reference TRBV5-4 and TRBJ1-1, reads ETGVTQSPTHLIKTRGQQVTLRCSSQSGHNTVSWYQQALGQGPQFIFQYYREEENGRGNFPPRFSGLQFPNYSSELNVNALELDDSALYLCARSLGGDREAFFGQGTRLTVV.

The CDR3 DNA is TGCGCCAGCAGTTCTAGCGGGAGAGAGTACGGGGAGCTGTTTTTT. Protein product: CASSSSGREYGELFF. J is TRBJ2-2 and V is TRBV5-1; 10 positions match TRBD2. CDR3 size: 15 residues. Germline V gene sequence: CDR1 SGHRS, CDR2 YFSETQ. The J segment lost 7 bases and the V segment lost 5 bases, leaving 8 bases of the junction unmatched. The full variable domain, in which reference TRBV5-1 and TRBJ2-2 provide the parts outside the CDR3, is KAGVTQTPRYLIKTRGQQVTLSCSPISGHRSVSWYQQTPGQGLQFLFEYFSETQRNKGNFPGRFSGRQFSNSRSEMNVSTLELGDSALYLCASSSSGREYGELFFGEGSRLTVL.

This clone is medium-sized (0.01 to 0.1%). The chain employs TRBV27 and TRBJ2-7; D possibly matches TRBD1 or TRBD2 (5 bases each). V lost 3 bases and J lost 5, with 8 bases in between. The CDR3 contains 12 residues. CDR1 is MNHEY, CDR2 SMNVEV, per germline (reference sequence). CDR3 in DNA: TGTGCCAGCAGTTTCGGGACCCACGAGCAGTACTTC. Amino acid sequence: CASSFGTHEQYF.